The T cell receptor (beta chain) under discussion was sequenced for a study of cytomegalovirus exposure and HLA in healthy donors. As to this clone: Its antigen is as yet unknown.

Method: immunoSEQ multiplex PCR; TCRdb's copy keeps in-frame clones and lacks some. The repertoire includes about 98,000 clones, 87% of them detected once, and under 6.5% sits in the top ten. Study outcomes and limitations: A list of around 150 TCR beta chains associated with cytomegalovirus was given. The dataset shows that most TCR sequences were rare, while some public TCRs occurred in many donors.

The V gene's germline CDR1 is SQVTM and CDR2 ANQGSEA. V was pared by 8 bases and J by 0 bases, with 4 bases of the junction left unmatched. The CDR3 spans 13 residues. The chain joins TRBV29-1 to TRBJ2-1; TRBD1 aligns across 7 bases. The source material was PBMCs. The clonotype comes from a man aged 18 to 30 in good health and CMV-seropositive. CDR3 coding DNA: TGCAGCATCGGGACAGACTCCTACAATGAGCAGTTCTTC. Protein: CSIGTDSYNEQFF.